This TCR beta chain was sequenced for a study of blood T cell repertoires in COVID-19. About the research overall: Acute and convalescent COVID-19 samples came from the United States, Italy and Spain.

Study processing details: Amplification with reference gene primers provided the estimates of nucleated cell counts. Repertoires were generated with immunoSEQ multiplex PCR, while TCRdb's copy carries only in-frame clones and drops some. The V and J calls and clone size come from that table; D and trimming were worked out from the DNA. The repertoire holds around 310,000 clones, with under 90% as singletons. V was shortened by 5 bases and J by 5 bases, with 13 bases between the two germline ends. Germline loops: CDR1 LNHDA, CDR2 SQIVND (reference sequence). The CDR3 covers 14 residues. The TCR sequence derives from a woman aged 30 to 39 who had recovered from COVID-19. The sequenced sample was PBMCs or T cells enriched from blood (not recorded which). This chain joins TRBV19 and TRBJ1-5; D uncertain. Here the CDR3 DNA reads TGTGCCAGTAGTGGGCCAGGCGCGTATCAGCCCCAGCATTTT. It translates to CASSGPGAYQPQHF.